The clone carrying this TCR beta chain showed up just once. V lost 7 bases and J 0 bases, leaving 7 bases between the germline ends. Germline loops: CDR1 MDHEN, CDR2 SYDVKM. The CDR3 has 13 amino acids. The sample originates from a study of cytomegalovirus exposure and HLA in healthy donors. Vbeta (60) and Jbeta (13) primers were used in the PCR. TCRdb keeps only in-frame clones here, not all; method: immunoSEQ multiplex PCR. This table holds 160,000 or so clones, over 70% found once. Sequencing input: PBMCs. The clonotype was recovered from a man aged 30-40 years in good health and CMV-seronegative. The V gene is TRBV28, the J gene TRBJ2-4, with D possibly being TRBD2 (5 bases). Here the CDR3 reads CASKEVAKNIQYF. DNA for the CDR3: TGTGCCAGCAAGGAGGTAGCCAAAAACATTCAGTACTTC.